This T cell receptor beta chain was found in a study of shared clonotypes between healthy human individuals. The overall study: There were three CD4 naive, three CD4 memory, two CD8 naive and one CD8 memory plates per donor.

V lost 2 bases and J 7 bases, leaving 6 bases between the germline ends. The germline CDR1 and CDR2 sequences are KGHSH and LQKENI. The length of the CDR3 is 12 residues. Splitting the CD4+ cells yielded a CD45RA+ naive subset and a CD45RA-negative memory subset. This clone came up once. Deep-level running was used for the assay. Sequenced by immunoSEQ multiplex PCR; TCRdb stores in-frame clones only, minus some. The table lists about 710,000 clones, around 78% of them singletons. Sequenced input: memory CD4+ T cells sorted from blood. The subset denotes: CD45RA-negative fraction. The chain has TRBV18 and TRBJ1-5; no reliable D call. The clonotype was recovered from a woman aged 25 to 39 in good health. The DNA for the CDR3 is TGTGCCAGCTCACCAAACGGGCAGCCCCAGCATTTT. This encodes CASSPNGQPQHF.